The clone carrying this TCR beta chain was seen many times. This same CDR3 is encoded by further DNA sequences in the sample. Data came from immunoSEQ multiplex PCR; TCRdb stores just in-frame clones and leaves some out. This sample has about 120,000 clones, with roughly two thirds found just once. The data originate from a study of shared clonotypes between healthy human individuals. This sequence was found in a woman under 40 in good health. Sequencing used memory CD8+ T cells sorted from blood. The subset was: CD45RO+ cells pooled with CCR7-negative TemRA cells.

CDR3 region: CASSLAQDYSGNTIYF. The CDR3 coding sequence is TGTGCCAGCAGCTTAGCCCAGGATTACTCTGGAAACACCATATATTTT. The chain carries TRBV7-9 and TRBJ1-3; D is unresolved. CDR1 and CDR2 from the germline V gene are SEHNR and FQNEAQ (reference sequence). V gave up 0 bases and J gave up 0 bases, with 9 bases separating them. This CDR3 has 16 amino acids.